These 11 T cell receptor beta chains originate from one sample sequenced in a study of regulatory T cells in long-lasting Graves disease (dated by TCRdb to about 2021). The time point label for this specimen denotes: persistent/refractory GD, antithyroid drugs over 5 years with positive TRAb. For both TCR sequencing and RNA sequencing, RNA was extracted from PBMCs using TRIzol. The library was produced with multiplex PCR. Sequencing took place on an Illumina HiSeq 4000. To build TCR beta libraries, CDR3 regions were amplified by Arm-PCR using iRepertoire HTBI primers. The public reads were quality trimmed at Q25 with fastp and then assembled into clones with MiXCR by TCRdb, keeping productive beta chains. Each record represents a unique CDR3 protein, reported with the most common genes and DNA among its rows. Within this sample are 300,000 to 350,000 distinct CDR3 sequences, with 15% to 20% of them counted one time only. Less than 35% of the sample lies in the top ten.

The sequences come from peripheral blood mononuclear cells (PBMCs), collected when the disease was refractory, from a patient treated with antithyroid drugs. The receptors stem from a female donor with Graves disease.

Of note for this clonotype: This could be a read error, since a much larger clone is one nucleotide away. The rearrangement joins TRBV12-3 or TRBV12-4 to TRBJ1-2, with 7 bases aligning to TRBD1. The CDR3 spans 21 residues. The CDR3 spells CASSLLFPRLDSRGFNYGHTF. CDR3 DNA: TGTGCCAGCAGCCTACTGTTCCCCCGCCTGGACAGCAGGGGGTTTAACTATGGCCACACCTTC.

This clonotype has a count of ten or more. The chain combines TRBV2 with TRBJ2-5; D unresolved. The CDR3 consists of 12 residues. V lost 7 bases and J lost 1, with 7 bases in between. Germline assignment: CDR1 SNHLY and CDR2 FYNNEI. The CDR3 DNA reads as TGTGCCAGCAAAAGGGTCCAAGAGACCCAGTACTTC. Translated, it gives CASKRVQETQYF.

This chain joins TRBV7-2 and TRBJ2-2; TRBD1 agrees at 8 bases. The CDR3 length is 13 residues. Per germline, CDR1 SGHTA and CDR2 FQGNSA. The V gene end was trimmed by 6 bases and the J gene end by 6 bases; junction bases not matched to a gene: 3. The CDR3 DNA follows: TGTGCCAGCAGGTGGACAGGGTCCGGGGAGCTGTTTTTT. Its translation: CASRWTGSGELFF.

This clonotype was counted many times. The chain links TRBV28 to TRBJ1-1; no clear D. Germline assignment: CDR1 MDHEN and CDR2 SYDVKM. V was cut by 6 bases and J by 1 base, with 6 bases left in between. The CDR3 sequence is 12 residues long. CDR3 in amino acids: CASSTGNTEAFF. In DNA form, the CDR3 reads TGTGCCAGCAGCACCGGGAACACTGAAGCTTTCTTT.

This clonotype was counted at least ten times. The chain has TRBV3-1 and TRBJ1-1; D unclear. CDR3 length: 14 amino acids. Germline lookup yields CDR1 LGHDT and CDR2 YNNKEL (reference sequence). V was cut by 4 bases and J by 7 bases, with 16 bases left in between. CDR3 residues: CASSPYGEFGEAFF. The DNA for the CDR3 is TGTGCCAGCAGCCCTTACGGAGAGTTCGGTGAAGCTTTCTTT. Full variable domain (remainder filled in from reference TRBV3-1 and TRBJ1-1): DTAVSQTPKYLVTQMGNDKSIKCEQNLGHDTMYWYKQDSKKFLKIMFSYNNKELIINETVPNRFSPKSPDKAHLNLHINSLELGDSAVYFCASSPYGEFGEAFFGQGTRLTVV.

This clonotype was observed many times. One end of the junction varies from germline; a read error may be responsible. The chain couples TRBV12-3 or TRBV12-4 to TRBJ2-7; 9 bases align to TRBD1. CDR3 length equals 13 residues. The CDR3 here is CASSLGTGYEQYF. The CDR3 coding sequence is TGTGCCAGCAGCTTAGGGACAGGGTACGAGCAGTACTTC.

This chain joins TRBV7-9 and TRBJ1-1; D call uncertain. The CDR3 extends over 15 amino acids. CDR1 is SEHNR and CDR2 is FQNEAQ in the germline V gene (reference sequence). Trimming removed 5 bases at V and 3 bases at J, with 16 bases between. The CDR3 region is CASSDRTQVDTEAFF. The DNA for the CDR3 is TGTGCCAGCAGCGATAGGACGCAGGTGGACACTGAAGCTTTCTTT. The full variable domain, with the rest looked up from reference TRBV7-9 and TRBJ1-1, is DTGVSQNPRHKITKRGQNVTFRCDPISEHNRLYWYRQTLGQGPEFLTYFQNEAQLEKSRLLSDRFSAERPKGSFSTLEIQRTEQGDSAMYLCASSDRTQVDTEAFFGQGTRLTVV.

The chain links TRBV19 to TRBJ2-1; D assignment may be TRBD1 or TRBD2 (5 bases each). Trimming removed 6 bases at V and 0 bases at J, with 12 bases between. CDR3 length: 15 amino acids. The germline V gene has CDR1 LNHDA and CDR2 SQIVND (reference sequence). CDR3 region: CASRGEISSYNEQFF. For the CDR3, the DNA is TGTGCCAGTAGGGGGGAGATCAGCTCCTACAATGAGCAGTTCTTC.

This clonotype was counted many times. This rearrangement joins TRBV28 to TRBJ1-1; 7 positions agree with TRBD1. From germline, CDR1 is MDHEN and CDR2 SYDVKM. V lost 4 bases, J lost 9 bases, and 8 bases stayed unmatched. The CDR3 totals 13 residues. The CDR3 DNA reads TGTGCCAGCAGTTCCTCGGGACAGCGGAAAGCTTTCTTT. Encoded protein: CASSSSGQRKAFF. Based on the CDR3 plus reference TRBV28 and TRBJ1-1, the full variable domain is DVKVTQSSRYLVKRTGEKVFLECVQDMDHENMFWYRQDPGLGLRLIYFSYDVKMKEKGDIPEGYSVSREKKERFSLILESASTNQTSMYLCASSSSGQRKAFFGQGTRLTVV.

This clonotype was observed a handful of times. J is TRBJ1-2 and V is TRBV7-9, with a tentative D call TRBD1 (6 bases). V was trimmed by 1 base and J by 4 bases, leaving 13 bases between them. The CDR3 loop spans 15 amino acids. Germline V gene lookup returns CDR1 SEHNR and CDR2 FQNEAQ (reference sequence). The CDR3 region is CASSLEGRGSYGYTF. The CDR3 DNA reads as TGTGCCAGCAGCTTAGAGGGCAGGGGAAGCTATGGCTACACCTTC.

This clonotype has more than one count but fewer than ten. The chain carries TRBV20-1 and TRBJ2-3; 8 bases match TRBD1. Germline loops: CDR1 DFQATT, CDR2 SNEGSKA (reference sequence). The CDR3 loop spans 15 amino acids. V was pared by 0 bases and J by 3 bases, with 5 bases of the junction left unmatched. The CDR3 DNA sequence: TGCAGTGCTAGAGATCCCAGACAGGGGACAGATACGCAGTATTTT. Translated: CSARDPRQGTDTQYF.